This TCR beta chain was found in a study of T cell responses to AZD1222 COVID-19 vaccine. Whole-study findings and limits: The study sampled repertoires only after the peak T cell response.

The V gene's germline CDR1 is LNHNV and CDR2 YYDKDF (reference sequence). After removal of 1 base from V and 4 bases from J, the junction contained 5 bases not matched to a gene. This CDR3 is built from 15 residues. Worth noting for this clone: Its target is unknown.

Some clones are missing from TCRdb's copy, which holds only in-frame ones; the method was immunoSEQ multiplex PCR. The data contain 90,000 to 120,000 clones, about 93% of them singletons. The starting material was peripheral blood, obtained on day 0 of AZD1222 vaccination. This chain joins TRBV15 and TRBJ2-7; 9 nucleotides agree with TRBD2. This TCR was sampled from an adult in good health. The CDR3 loop is CATSRVSSGGYEQYF. CDR3 DNA: TGTGCCACCAGCAGAGTGAGTAGCGGGGGTTACGAGCAGTACTTC.